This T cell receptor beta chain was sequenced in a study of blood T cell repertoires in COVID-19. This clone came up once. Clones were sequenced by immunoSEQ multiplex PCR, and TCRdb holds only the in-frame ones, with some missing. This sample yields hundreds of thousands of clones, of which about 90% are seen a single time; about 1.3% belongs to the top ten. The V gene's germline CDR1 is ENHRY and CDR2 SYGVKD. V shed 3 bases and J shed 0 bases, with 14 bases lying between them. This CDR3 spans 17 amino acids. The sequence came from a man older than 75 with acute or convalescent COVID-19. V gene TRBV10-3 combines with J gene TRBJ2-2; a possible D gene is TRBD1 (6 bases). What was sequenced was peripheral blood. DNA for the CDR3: TGTGCCATCAGTGACCCTGGACAGCCCGCGAACACCGGGGAGCTGTTTTTT. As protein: CAISDPGQPANTGELFF.